This TCR beta chain was retrieved from a study of T cells in Graves' hyperthyroidism and ophthalmopathy. Looking at the study overall: Upon initial diagnosis and before any treatment, peripheral blood was collected.

The TCR beta CDR3 regions underwent amplification using RNA transcripts as the source. Primed by the HTBI set, a first-round RT-PCR was run on the TCR CDR3. MiXCR, run by TCRdb on the multiplex PCR reads, gives a single entry per CDR3 protein. The table has 550,000 to 650,000 distinct CDR3 sequences, around 15% seen once; the top ten hold roughly 14%. Thyroid ultrasound and orbital computed tomography, with clinical symptoms and serum thyroxine and TRAb, informed diagnoses. Each 10 ml fresh peripheral blood draw supplied the PBMCs. Study observations and caveats: A model of 13 V-J features distinguished ophthalmopathy from stable hyperthyroidism.

With 4 bases removed from V and 4 bases from J, the gap between germline ends came to 23 bases. The germline V gene encodes CDR1 DFQATT and CDR2 SNEGSKA (reference sequence). This CDR3 has 17 residues. This clonotype was detected only a few times. Antigen specificity is unknown. The TCR originated in a woman in her forties with Graves' hyperthyroidism. The chain has TRBV20-1 and TRBJ2-1; D possibly matches TRBD1 or TRBD2 (9 bases each). The sequenced sample consisted of blood. CDR3 sequence reads: CSATDRGSSGNYNEQFF. In nucleotides, the CDR3 is TGCAGTGCTACGGACAGGGGCTCTAGCGGGAATTACAATGAGCAGTTCTTC.